Following are 18 T cell receptor beta chains from one sample sequenced in a study of cytomegalovirus exposure and HLA in healthy donors. Libraries were prepared by immunoSEQ multiplex PCR; TCRdb keeps only in-frame clonotypes and omits some of them. The sample holds more than 80,000 clones, approximately 96% seen once. Source material: PBMCs. All receptors come from a young woman in good health and CMV-seronegative.

The rearrangement uses TRBV5-4 and TRBJ2-2; D perhaps matches TRBD2 (5 bases). V lost 0 bases to trimming and J lost 8 bases, with 8 bases between them. The CDR3 covers 13 residues. CDR1 and CDR2 from the germline V gene are SGHNT and YYREEE (reference sequence). The CDR3 DNA sequence: TGTGCCAGCAGCTTGGGACGGGAAGGGGAGCTGTTTTTT. This encodes CASSLGREGELFF. Supplemented by reference TRBV5-4 and TRBJ2-2, the full variable domain reads ETGVTQSPTHLIKTRGQQVTLRCSSQSGHNTVSWYQQALGQGPQFIFQYYREEENGRGNFPPRFSGLQFPNYSSELNVNALELDDSALYLCASSLGREGELFFGEGSRLTVL.

V gene TRBV5-1 combines with J gene TRBJ2-7; 9 bases are shared with TRBD1. The CDR3 has 14 residues. The junction had 2 bases not matched to a gene; V was cut back by 3 bases and J by 1 base. CDR1 is SGHRS and CDR2 is YFSETQ in the germline V gene. CDR3 DNA: TGCGCCAGCAGCTCGACAGGGGGATCCTACGAGCAGTACTTC. Translating gives CASSSTGGSYEQYF.

V and J are TRBV10-3 and TRBJ1-2; D might be TRBD1 (5 bases). The CDR3 is 14 residues long. The V and J ends lost 4 bases and 4 bases respectively, with 13 bases between them. Germline assignment: CDR1 ENHRY and CDR2 SYGVKD. This CDR3 is CAISGGEAAYGYTF. The CDR3 DNA sequence: TGTGCCATCAGTGGAGGGGAGGCCGCCTATGGCTACACCTTC.

CDR3 in DNA: TGTGCCTGGAGCCTAGGGGGGAGGGGGGAAGCTTTCTTT. The encoded protein is CAWSLGGRGEAFF. V usage is TRBV30 and J usage is TRBJ1-1; possibly TRBD1 for D (6 bases). Germline lookup yields CDR1 GTSNPN and CDR2 SVGIG (reference sequence). V was shortened by 3 bases and J by 8 bases, with 16 bases between the two germline ends. This CDR3 spans 13 amino acids.

The chain is built from TRBV7-8 and TRBJ2-1; 7 bases are a match to TRBD2. Trimming took 1 base from V and 7 from J; bases not matched to a gene: 7. Germline CDR1 SGHVS, CDR2 FQNEAQ. This CDR3 comprises 15 residues. The CDR3 loop reads CASSLGAGAGNEQFF. CDR3 DNA: TGTGCCAGCAGCTTAGGGGCGGGAGCTGGAAATGAGCAGTTCTTC. Full variable domain (rest looked up from reference TRBV7-8 and TRBJ2-1): GAGVSQSPRYKVAKRGQDVALRCDPISGHVSLFWYQQALGQGPEFLTYFQNEAQLDKSGLPSDRFFAERPEGSVSTLKIQRTQQEDSAVYLCASSLGAGAGNEQFFGPGTRLTVL.

This clone was picked up one time. This chain joins TRBV28 and TRBJ2-7; 7 bases line up with TRBD1. Per the germline V gene, CDR1 is MDHEN and CDR2 is SYDVKM. V shed 2 bases and J 4 bases; nucleotides not matched to a gene: 17. The CDR3 spans 18 residues. CDR3 sequence reads: CASSLMTGLAVGGYEQYF. The CDR3 DNA is TGTGCCAGCAGTTTAATGACAGGGTTGGCCGTTGGAGGTTACGAGCAGTACTTC.

The rearrangement links TRBV18 to TRBJ1-2; D might be TRBD1 (6 bases). Germline CDR1 and CDR2: KGHSH and LQKENI. Trimming pared 2 bases from V and 0 bases from J, leaving 16 bases between. This CDR3 is 17 amino acids long. The CDR3 protein is CASSPVGHSPSNYGYTF. The CDR3 DNA sequence: TGTGCCAGCTCACCAGTGGGACACAGCCCTTCTAACTATGGCTACACCTTC.

This rearrangement joins TRBV19 to TRBJ1-1; D perhaps matches TRBD1 (6 bases). Germline V gene lookup returns CDR1 LNHDA and CDR2 SQIVND (reference sequence). The CDR3 is made up of 14 amino acids. V was shortened by 8 bases and J by 1 base, with 14 bases between the two germline ends. The CDR3 reads CASGFSTGNTEAFF. The CDR3 DNA follows: TGTGCCAGTGGTTTCTCGACAGGGAACACTGAAGCTTTCTTT.

The chain uses TRBV4-1 and TRBJ1-1; the D is unclear. CDR1 is MGHRA, CDR2 YSYEKL, per germline. The CDR3 spans 13 residues. V lost 0 bases to trimming and J lost 8 bases, with 10 bases between them. CDR3 bases: TGCGCCAGCAGCCAAGATATCGACTTAGAAGCTTTCTTT. Residues: CASSQDIDLEAFF.

V usage is TRBV14 and J usage is TRBJ1-2; D gene unclear. V lost 0 bases and J lost 13, with 9 bases in between. CDR1 and CDR2 (germline): SGHDN, FVKESK. This CDR3 comprises 11 residues. The DNA of the CDR3 is TGTGCCAGCAGCCAAGACGGGAGGGTCACCTTC. This sequence encodes CASSQDGRVTF.

V gene TRBV10-1 combines with J gene TRBJ2-1; a possible D gene is TRBD2 (6 bases). This CDR3 has 14 amino acids. Germline CDR1 reads WNHNN; CDR2 reads SYGVQD (reference sequence). Trimming removed 4 bases from V and 7 bases from J, with 14 bases in between. The CDR3 loop reads CASSGNGGGNEQFF. CDR3 bases: TGCGCCAGCAGTGGAAACGGAGGAGGGAATGAGCAGTTCTTC.

The sample holds a few counts of this clone. This chain uses TRBV28 with TRBJ1-2; 8 bases are a match to TRBD1. This CDR3 region has 13 residues. The trim removed 4 bases at V and 5 bases at J, leaving 3 bases unmatched. Germline assignment: CDR1 MDHEN and CDR2 SYDVKM. The CDR3 coding sequence is TGTGCCAGCAGTTGGGACAGGCCTTATGGCTACACCTTC. Amino acid sequence: CASSWDRPYGYTF.

The chain combines TRBV6-1 with TRBJ1-2, with 9 positions matching TRBD1. CDR1 and CDR2 (germline): MNHNS, SASEGT. V lost 6 bases, J lost 7 bases, and 9 bases stayed unmatched. The CDR3 has 14 amino acids. DNA for the CDR3: TGTGCCAGCAGCCCCGGGACAGGGTTCTCTGGCTACACCTTC. Amino acid sequence: CASSPGTGFSGYTF.

This clone came up once. The chain joins TRBV12-5 to TRBJ2-1; 12 nucleotides match TRBD2. Germline V lookup: CDR1 LGHNT, CDR2 FRNRAP. The length of the CDR3 is 18 residues. Germline trimming cut 6 bases from V and 0 bases from J; bases unmatched to any gene: 9. CDR3 nucleotides: TGTGCTAGTGGGCTGACTAGCGGGGGACTCCACTCCTACAATGAGCAGTTCTTC. Its translation: CASGLTSGGLHSYNEQFF. The whole variable domain, remainder taken from reference TRBV12-5 and TRBJ2-1, is DARVTQTPRHKVTEMGQEVTMRCQPILGHNTVFWYRQTMMQGLELLAYFRNRAPLDDSGMPKDRFSAEMPDATLATLKIQPSEPRDSAVYFCASGLTSGGLHSYNEQFFGPGTRLTVL.

V and J are TRBV27 and TRBJ1-5; 7 positions match TRBD1. Per the germline V gene, CDR1 is MNHEY and CDR2 is SMNVEV (reference sequence). The CDR3 contains 17 residues. After removal of 5 bases from V and 1 base from J, the junction contained 11 bases not matched to a gene. CDR3 DNA sequence: TGTGCCAGCAGTCGAAGACAGGGTGGGTCGAGCAATCAGCCCCAGCATTTT. Residues: CASSRRQGGSSNQPQHF.

This rearrangement joins TRBV2 to TRBJ2-3; no definite D call. V lost 6 bases, J lost 4 bases, and 8 bases lay in between. The length of the CDR3 is 12 residues. Per the germline V gene, CDR1 is SNHLY and CDR2 is FYNNEI. CDR3 loop: CASRAIADTQYF. CDR3 nucleotide sequence: TGTGCCAGCAGAGCGATAGCAGATACGCAGTATTTT.

The genes are TRBV28 and TRBJ1-5; D is ambiguous. CDR1 MDHEN and CDR2 SYDVKM come from the germline V gene. Trimming removed 9 bases from V and 3 bases from J, with 15 bases in between. The CDR3 extends over 14 amino acids. CDR3 DNA sequence: TGTGCCAGTCTTCCCGGGATCTTCAATCAGCCCCAGCATTTT. This codes for CASLPGIFNQPQHF.

This chain uses TRBV5-4 with TRBJ2-5; TRBD2 agrees at 7 bases. CDR1 SGHNT and CDR2 YYREEE come from the germline V gene (reference sequence). V shed 1 base and J 3 bases; nucleotides not matched to a gene: 6. The CDR3 covers 15 residues. The CDR3 DNA reads as TGTGCCAGCAGCTTGATTTCTAGCGGAAAAGAGACCCAGTACTTC. Its protein is CASSLISSGKETQYF.